This TCR beta chain came from a study of blood T cell repertoires in COVID-19 (dated by TCRdb to about 2020). General notes on the study: Samples covering the acute and convalescent phases of COVID-19 were provided by collaborators in the United States, Italy and Spain. The material from the prospective study consisted of cDNA or gDNA derived from T cells, B-cell-depleted T cells, or PBMCs. Deeply sampled blood TCRbeta repertoires from subjects exposed to, actively infected with, or recovered from COVID-19 were included in the dataset. The repertoires were made available in a free public database intended to serve as a resource for research on the immune response to SARS-CoV-2. The samples were drawn from the first 160 participants of the ongoing ImmuneRACE study and from over 950 subjects provided by 6 global collaborators. Sample metadata almost always included a de-identified subject ID, COVID-19 status, age in years and sex. HLA class I and class II types, where available, came from metadata supplied by the sample provider rather than from assay-based typing. Results and caveats for the whole study, not just this receptor: The quantity of clinical and demographic metadata differed by source and by participant and was supplied without curation.

Comments on this clone: The clone's antigen remains unknown. The record has no base qualities; no much larger clone is one base away.

The immunoSEQ Assay, a bias-controlled multiplex PCR, was used to amplify TCRbeta CDR3 regions from genomic DNA. The authors' analysis ran thus. The number of nucleated cells in each sample was estimated from the amplification of reference gene primers within the assay. To quantify the absolute abundance of each unique TCRbeta CDR3 rearrangement, sequence reads were collapsed and filtered. For each sample, productive Simpson clonality was calculated by taking the square root of Simpson's diversity index across productive rearrangements. What TCRdb holds here is the immuneACCESS table cut down to in-frame rearrangements. Part of the clones is not present; checked against another copy, under half of the missing clones reflect an unresolved V gene, and the others are unexplained. V and J calls and clone size come straight from that table; D and trimming were deduced from the DNA. The sample table shows about 200,000 clones, and roughly 80% are seen once. About 10% of the sample is held by the ten biggest clonotypes.

Looking up the germline V gene yields CDR1 SGHDT and CDR2 YYEEEE. V was cut back by 2 bases and J by 5 bases, leaving a gap of 13 bases between them. The CDR3 starts with the cysteine, ends with the phenylalanine, and has 15 residues. Of all the DNA, just the CDR3 is kept, 45 bases in frame from base 1. Collaborating institutions collected whole blood in K2EDTA tubes following their own protocols. For TCRbeta analysis, collaborators shipped samples in one of three forms: frozen whole blood, isolated PBMCs, or DNA extracted from either of those sample types. The receptor was derived from a woman older than 75 with acute or convalescent COVID-19. Source material: peripheral blood. The chain uses TRBV5-6 and TRBJ2-2; the D gene cannot be resolved reliably. The CDR3 corresponds to CASSLYGTVTGELFF. The nucleotides are TGTGCCAGCAGCTTATACGGTACAGTAACCGGGGAGCTGTTTTTT.